This T cell receptor (beta chain) is from a study of blood T cell repertoires in COVID-19. Here immunoSEQ multiplex PCR was the method, and the copy in TCRdb shows in-frame clones only, minus some. The table includes 220,000 or so clones, approximately 83% detected once. The V gene's germline CDR1 is SGHTA and CDR2 FQGNSA. CDR3 size: 14 residues. Trimming removed 3 bases from V and 1 base from J; junction bases left unmatched: 2. This clone occurred a few times. Specimen: peripheral blood. The rearrangement joins TRBV7-2 to TRBJ1-1, with 7 bases lining up with TRBD1. The sequence was collected from an older woman with acute or convalescent COVID-19. CDR3 DNA: TGTGCCAGCAGCTTGACAGGGAAGAACACTGAAGCTTTCTTT. Translated: CASSLTGKNTEAFF. Using reference TRBV7-2 and TRBJ1-1 for the parts outside the CDR3, the full variable domain is GAGVSQSPSNKVTEKGKDVELRCDPISGHTALYWYRQSLGQGLEFLIYFQGNSAPDKSGLPSDRFSAERTGGSVSTLTIQRTQQEDSAVYLCASSLTGKNTEAFFGQGTRLTVV.